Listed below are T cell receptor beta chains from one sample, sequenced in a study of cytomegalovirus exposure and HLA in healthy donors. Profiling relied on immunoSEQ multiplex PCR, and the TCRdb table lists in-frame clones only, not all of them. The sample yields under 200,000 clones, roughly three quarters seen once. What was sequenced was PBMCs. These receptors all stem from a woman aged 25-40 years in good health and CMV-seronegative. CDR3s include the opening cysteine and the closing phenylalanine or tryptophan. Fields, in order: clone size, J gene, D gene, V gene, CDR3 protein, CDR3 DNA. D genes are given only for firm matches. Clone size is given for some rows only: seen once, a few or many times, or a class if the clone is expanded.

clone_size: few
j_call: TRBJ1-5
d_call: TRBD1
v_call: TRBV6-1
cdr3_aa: CASSARIPTGVVNQPQHF
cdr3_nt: TGTGCCAGCAGTGCGCGCATTCCGACAGGGGTCGTCAATCAGCCCCAGCATTTT

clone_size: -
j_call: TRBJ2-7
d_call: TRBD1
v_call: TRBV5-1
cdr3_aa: CASSLGIPYRQGYEQYF
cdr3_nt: TGCGCCAGCAGCCTCGGCATACCCTATAGACAGGGCTACGAGCAGTACTTC

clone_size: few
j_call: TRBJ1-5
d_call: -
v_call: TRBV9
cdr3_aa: CASSVATGQPQHF
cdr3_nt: TGTGCCAGCAGCGTAGCTACGGGGCAGCCCCAGCATTTT

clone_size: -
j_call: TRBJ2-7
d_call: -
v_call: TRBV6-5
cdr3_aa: CASSIILGSYEQYF
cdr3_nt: TGTGCCAGCAGTATCATACTCGGCTCCTACGAGCAGTACTTC

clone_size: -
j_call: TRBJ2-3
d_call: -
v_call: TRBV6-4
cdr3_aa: CASSQRTSPPDTQYF
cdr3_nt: TGTGCCAGCAGCCAACGTACTAGTCCCCCAGATACGCAGTATTTT

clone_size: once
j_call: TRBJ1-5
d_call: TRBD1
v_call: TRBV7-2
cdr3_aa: CASSLRPGTGNLNQPQHF
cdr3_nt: TGTGCCAGCAGCTTACGCCCCGGGACAGGGAATTTGAATCAGCCCCAGCATTTT

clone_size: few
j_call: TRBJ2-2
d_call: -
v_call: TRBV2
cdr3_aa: CASLEAGELFF
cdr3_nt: TGTGCCAGTCTAGAGGCGGGGGAGCTGTTTTTT

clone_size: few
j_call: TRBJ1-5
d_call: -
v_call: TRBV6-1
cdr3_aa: CASSEQYSNQPQHF
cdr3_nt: TGTGCCAGCAGTGAACAGTATAGCAATCAGCCCCAGCATTTT

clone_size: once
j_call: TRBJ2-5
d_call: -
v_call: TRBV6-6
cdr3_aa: CASLRQSEETQYF
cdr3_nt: TGTGCCAGCCTAAGACAGTCCGAGGAGACCCAGTACTTC

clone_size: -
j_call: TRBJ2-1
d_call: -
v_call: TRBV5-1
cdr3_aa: CASSSGTGYNEQFF
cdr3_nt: TGCGCCAGCAGCTCCGGGACTGGATACAATGAGCAGTTCTTC

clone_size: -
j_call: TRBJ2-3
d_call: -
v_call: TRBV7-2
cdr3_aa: CASSLRLHTDTQYF
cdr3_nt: TGTGCCAGCAGCCTCCGATTACACACAGATACGCAGTATTTT

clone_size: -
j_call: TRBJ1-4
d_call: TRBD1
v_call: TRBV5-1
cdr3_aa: CASSFGQGGLEKLFF
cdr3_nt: TGCGCCAGCAGCTTCGGGCAGGGGGGTCTCGAAAAACTGTTTTTT

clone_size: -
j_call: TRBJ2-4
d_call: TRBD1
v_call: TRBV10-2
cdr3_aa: CASRDRQGVNIQYF
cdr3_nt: TGCGCCAGCAGAGACCGACAGGGGGTTAACATTCAGTACTTC

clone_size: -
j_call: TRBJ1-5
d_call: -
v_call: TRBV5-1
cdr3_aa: CASSPRGGFNQPQHF
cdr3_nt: TGCGCCAGCAGCCCGAGGGGGGGTTTCAATCAGCCCCAGCATTTT

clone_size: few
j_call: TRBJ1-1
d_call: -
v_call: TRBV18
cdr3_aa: CASSGTDNTEAFF
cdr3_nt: TGTGCCAGCTCAGGTACAGATAACACTGAAGCTTTCTTT

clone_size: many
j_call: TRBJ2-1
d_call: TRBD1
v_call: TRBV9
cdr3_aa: CASSVHPGTAYNEQFF
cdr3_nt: TGTGCCAGCAGCGTCCACCCCGGGACAGCTTACAATGAGCAGTTCTTC

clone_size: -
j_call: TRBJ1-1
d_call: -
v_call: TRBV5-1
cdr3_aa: CASSYGDGLTEAFF
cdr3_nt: TGCGCCAGCAGCTACGGGGATGGATTAACTGAAGCTTTCTTT

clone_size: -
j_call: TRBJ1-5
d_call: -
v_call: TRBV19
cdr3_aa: CASSRSSVGNQPQHF
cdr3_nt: TGTGCCAGTAGTAGGTCCTCGGTTGGCAATCAGCCCCAGCATTTT

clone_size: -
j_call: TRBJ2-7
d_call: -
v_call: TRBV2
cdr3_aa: CASSAVRDPYEQYF
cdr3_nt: TGTGCCAGCAGTGCGGTCCGGGATCCCTACGAGCAGTACTTC

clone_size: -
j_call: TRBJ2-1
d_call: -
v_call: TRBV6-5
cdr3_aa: CASSYGQFDEQFF
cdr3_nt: TGTGCCAGCAGTTACGGACAGTTCGATGAGCAGTTCTTC

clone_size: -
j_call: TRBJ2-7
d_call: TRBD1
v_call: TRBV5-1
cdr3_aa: CASSRLTGDVGEQYF
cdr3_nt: TGCGCCAGCAGCCGCCTGACAGGGGATGTAGGCGAGCAGTACTTC

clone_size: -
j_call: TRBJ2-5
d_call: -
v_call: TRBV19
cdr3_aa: CASTLYGGPGETQYF
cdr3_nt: TGTGCCAGTACCCTGTACGGGGGACCTGGGGAGACCCAGTACTTC

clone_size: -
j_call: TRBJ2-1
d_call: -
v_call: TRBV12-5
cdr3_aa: CASAPRIGSYNEQFF
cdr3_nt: TGTGCTAGTGCCCCGAGGATAGGCTCCTACAATGAGCAGTTCTTC

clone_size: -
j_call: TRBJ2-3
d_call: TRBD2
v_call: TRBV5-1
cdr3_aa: CASSFTSGGRTDTQYF
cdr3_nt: TGCGCCAGCAGCTTTACTAGCGGGGGGCGCACAGATACGCAGTATTTT

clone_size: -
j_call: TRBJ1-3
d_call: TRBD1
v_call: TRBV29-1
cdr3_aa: CSVGQGTNTIYF
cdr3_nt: TGCAGCGTGGGACAGGGGACAAACACCATATATTTT

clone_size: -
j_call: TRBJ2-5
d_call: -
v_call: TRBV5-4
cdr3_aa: CASSKPRQETQYF
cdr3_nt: TGTGCCAGCAGCAAGCCCAGGCAAGAGACCCAGTACTTC

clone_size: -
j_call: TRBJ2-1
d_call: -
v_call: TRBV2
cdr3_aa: CASIDTNYNEQFF
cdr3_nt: TGTGCCAGCATAGATACTAACTACAATGAGCAGTTCTTC

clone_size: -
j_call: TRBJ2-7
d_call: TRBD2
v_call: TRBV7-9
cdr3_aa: CASSLGVLAGGTPYEQYF
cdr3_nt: TGTGCCAGCAGCTTAGGCGTACTAGCGGGGGGTACCCCCTACGAGCAGTACTTC

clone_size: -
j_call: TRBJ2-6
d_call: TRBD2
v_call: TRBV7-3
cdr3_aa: CASSPGRGEILTF
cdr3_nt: TGTGCCAGCAGCCCCGGGCGGGGGGAGATCCTGACTTTC

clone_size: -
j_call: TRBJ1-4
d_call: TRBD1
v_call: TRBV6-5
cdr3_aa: CASRRDRGTYEKLFF
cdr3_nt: TGTGCCAGCAGGCGCGACAGGGGAACCTATGAAAAACTGTTTTTT

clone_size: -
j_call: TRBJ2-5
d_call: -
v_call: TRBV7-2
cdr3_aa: CASGGGGWETQYF
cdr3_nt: TGTGCCAGCGGAGGCGGGGGCTGGGAGACCCAGTACTTC

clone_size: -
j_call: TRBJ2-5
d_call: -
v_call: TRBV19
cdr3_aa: CASSMGRPETQYF
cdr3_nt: TGTGCCAGTAGTATGGGGCGGCCCGAGACCCAGTACTTC

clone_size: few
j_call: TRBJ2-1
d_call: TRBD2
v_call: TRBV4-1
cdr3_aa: CASSQLGLADEQFF
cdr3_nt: TGCGCCAGCAGCCAACTCGGACTAGCGGATGAGCAGTTCTTC

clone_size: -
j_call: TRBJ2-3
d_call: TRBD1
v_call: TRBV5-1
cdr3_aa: CASSGDRNTDTQYF
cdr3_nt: TGCGCCAGCAGCGGGGACAGAAACACAGATACGCAGTATTTT

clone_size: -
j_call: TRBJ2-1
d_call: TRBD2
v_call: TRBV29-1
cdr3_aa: CSVTGGTSGRDSYNEQFF
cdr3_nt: TGCAGCGTGACAGGGGGTACTAGCGGGAGGGACTCCTACAATGAGCAGTTCTTC

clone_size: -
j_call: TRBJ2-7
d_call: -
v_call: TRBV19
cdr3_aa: CASSLAEGGSYEQYF
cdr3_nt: TGTGCCAGTAGTCTTGCGGAAGGGGGTTCCTACGAGCAGTACTTC

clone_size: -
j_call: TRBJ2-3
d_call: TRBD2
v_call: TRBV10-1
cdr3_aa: CASSRTRSTDTQYF
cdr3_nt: TGCGCCAGCAGTAGGACTAGGAGCACAGATACGCAGTATTTT

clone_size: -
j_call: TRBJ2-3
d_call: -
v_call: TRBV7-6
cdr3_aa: CASSLSGADTQYF
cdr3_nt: TGTGCCAGCAGCTTGTCCGGGGCAGATACGCAGTATTTT

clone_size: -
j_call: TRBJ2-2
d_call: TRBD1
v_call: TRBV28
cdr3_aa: CASSYRGFVSGELFF
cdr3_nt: TGTGCCAGCAGTTACAGGGGATTTGTGTCCGGGGAGCTGTTTTTT

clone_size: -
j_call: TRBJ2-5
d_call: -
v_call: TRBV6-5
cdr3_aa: CASSPGQETQYF
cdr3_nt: TGTGCCAGCAGCCCCGGCCAAGAGACCCAGTACTTC

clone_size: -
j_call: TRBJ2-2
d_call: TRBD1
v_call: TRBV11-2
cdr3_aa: CASSWTRGPGELFF
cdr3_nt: TGTGCCAGCAGCTGGACCAGGGGGCCCGGGGAGCTGTTTTTT

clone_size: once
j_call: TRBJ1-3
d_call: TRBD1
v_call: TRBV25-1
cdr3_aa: CASSGGTVPGNTIYF
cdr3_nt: TGTGCCAGCAGTGGGGGGACAGTACCTGGAAACACCATATATTTT

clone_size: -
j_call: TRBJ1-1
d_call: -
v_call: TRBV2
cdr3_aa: CASTHGLMNTEAFF
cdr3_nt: TGTGCCAGCACCCATGGACTCATGAACACTGAAGCTTTCTTT

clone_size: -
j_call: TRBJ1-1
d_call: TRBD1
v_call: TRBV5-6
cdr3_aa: CASSLVGTANTEAFF
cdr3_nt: TGTGCCAGCAGCTTGGTAGGGACAGCGAACACTGAAGCTTTCTTT

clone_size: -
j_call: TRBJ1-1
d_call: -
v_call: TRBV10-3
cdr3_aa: CAIRGGVITEAFF
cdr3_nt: TGTGCCATCCGGGGAGGGGTCATCACTGAAGCTTTCTTT

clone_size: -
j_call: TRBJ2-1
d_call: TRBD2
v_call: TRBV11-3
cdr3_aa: CASSPAGGRSYNEQFF
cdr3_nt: TGTGCCAGCAGCCCGGCGGGGGGCCGGTCCTACAATGAGCAGTTCTTC

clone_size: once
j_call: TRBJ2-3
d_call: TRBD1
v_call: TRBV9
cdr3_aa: CASSEGQGGDTQYF
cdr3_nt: TGTGCCAGCAGCGAGGGACAGGGGGGTGATACGCAGTATTTT

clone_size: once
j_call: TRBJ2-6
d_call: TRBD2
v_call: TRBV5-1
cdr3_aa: CASSLNVRGGEFFLTF
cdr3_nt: TGCGCCAGCAGCTTAAACGTTAGGGGAGGGGAGTTCTTCCTGACTTTC

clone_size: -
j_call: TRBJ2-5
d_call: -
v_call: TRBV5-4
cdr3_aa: CASSLDRRIETQYF
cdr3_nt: TGTGCCAGCAGCTTGGACAGGAGAATAGAGACCCAGTACTTC

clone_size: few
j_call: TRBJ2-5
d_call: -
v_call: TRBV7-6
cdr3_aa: CASSKQWQETQYF
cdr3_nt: TGTGCCAGCAGCAAACAGTGGCAGGAGACCCAGTACTTC

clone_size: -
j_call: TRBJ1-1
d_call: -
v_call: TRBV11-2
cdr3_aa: CASSHWTEDTEAFF
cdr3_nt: TGTGCCAGCAGCCATTGGACGGAGGACACTGAAGCTTTCTTT

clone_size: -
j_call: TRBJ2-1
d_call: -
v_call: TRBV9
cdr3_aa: CASSVAGRGSYNEQFF
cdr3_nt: TGTGCCAGCAGCGTAGCTGGCCGGGGCTCCTACAATGAGCAGTTCTTC

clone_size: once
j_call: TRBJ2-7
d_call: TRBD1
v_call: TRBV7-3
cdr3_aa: CASSPTTGGEQYF
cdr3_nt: TGTGCCAGCAGCCCAACGACAGGGGGCGAGCAGTACTTC

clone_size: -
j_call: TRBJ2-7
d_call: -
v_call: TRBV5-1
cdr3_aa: CASSLDFSYEQYF
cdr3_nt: TGCGCCAGCAGCTTGGACTTTTCCTACGAGCAGTACTTC

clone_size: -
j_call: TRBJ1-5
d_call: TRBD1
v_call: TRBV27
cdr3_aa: CASSLRAGQNNQPQHF
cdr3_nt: TGTGCCAGCAGTTTACGGGCGGGACAGAACAATCAGCCCCAGCATTTT